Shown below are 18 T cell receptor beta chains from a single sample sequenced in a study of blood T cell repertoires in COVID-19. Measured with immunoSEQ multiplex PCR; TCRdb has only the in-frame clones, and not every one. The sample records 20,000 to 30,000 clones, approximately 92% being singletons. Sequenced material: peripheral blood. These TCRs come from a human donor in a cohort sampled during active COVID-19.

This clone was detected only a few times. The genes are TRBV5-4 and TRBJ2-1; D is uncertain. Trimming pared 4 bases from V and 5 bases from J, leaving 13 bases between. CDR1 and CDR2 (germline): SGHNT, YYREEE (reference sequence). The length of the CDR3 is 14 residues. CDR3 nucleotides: TGTGCCAGCAGCCAGACGCTAGATAACAATGAGCAGTTCTTC. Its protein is CASSQTLDNNEQFF.

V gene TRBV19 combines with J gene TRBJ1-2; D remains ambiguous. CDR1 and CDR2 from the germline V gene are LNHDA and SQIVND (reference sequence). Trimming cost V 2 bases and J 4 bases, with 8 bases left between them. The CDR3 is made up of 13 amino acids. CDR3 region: CASSIQDFYGYTF. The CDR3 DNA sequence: TGTGCCAGTAGTATACAAGACTTCTATGGCTACACCTTC.

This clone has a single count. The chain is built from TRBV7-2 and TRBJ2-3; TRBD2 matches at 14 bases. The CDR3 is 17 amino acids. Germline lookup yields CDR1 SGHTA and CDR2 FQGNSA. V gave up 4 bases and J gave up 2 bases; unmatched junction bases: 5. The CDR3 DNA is TGTGCCAGCAGCTCCGGGACTAGCGGGAGATACACAGATACGCAGTATTTT. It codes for CASSSGTSGRYTDTQYF. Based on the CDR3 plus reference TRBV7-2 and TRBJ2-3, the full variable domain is GAGVSQSPSNKVTEKGKDVELRCDPISGHTALYWYRQSLGQGLEFLIYFQGNSAPDKSGLPSDRFSAERTGGSVSTLTIQRTQQEDSAVYLCASSSGTSGRYTDTQYFGPGTRLTVL.

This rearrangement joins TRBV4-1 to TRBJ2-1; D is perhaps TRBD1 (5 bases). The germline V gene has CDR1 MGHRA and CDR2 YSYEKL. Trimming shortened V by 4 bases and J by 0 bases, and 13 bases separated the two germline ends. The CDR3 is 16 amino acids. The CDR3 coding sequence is TGCGCCAGCAGCCGCCAGGGCGTAGACTCCTACAATGAGCAGTTCTTC. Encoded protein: CASSRQGVDSYNEQFF.

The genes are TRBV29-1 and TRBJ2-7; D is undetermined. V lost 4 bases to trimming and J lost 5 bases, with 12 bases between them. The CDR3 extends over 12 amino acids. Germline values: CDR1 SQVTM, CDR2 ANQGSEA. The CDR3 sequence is CSVVPSVDEQYF. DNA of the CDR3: TGCAGCGTTGTGCCCAGCGTGGACGAGCAGTACTTC.

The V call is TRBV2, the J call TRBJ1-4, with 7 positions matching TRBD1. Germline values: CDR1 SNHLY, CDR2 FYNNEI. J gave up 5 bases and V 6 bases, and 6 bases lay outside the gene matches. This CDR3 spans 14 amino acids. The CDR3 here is CASRPTGLNEKLFF. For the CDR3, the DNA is TGTGCCAGCAGACCGACAGGGCTCAATGAAAAACTGTTTTTT.

CDR3 DNA sequence: TGCGCCAGCAGCTCGGGGACAGGGCACACTGAAGCTTTCTTT. This sequence encodes CASSSGTGHTEAFF. V usage is TRBV5-1 and J usage is TRBJ1-1, with TRBD1 matching 9 bases. This CDR3 is 14 amino acids long. Germline assignment: CDR1 SGHRS and CDR2 YFSETQ. Losses at the gene ends were 3 bases for V and 3 bases for J; bases not matched to a gene: 3.

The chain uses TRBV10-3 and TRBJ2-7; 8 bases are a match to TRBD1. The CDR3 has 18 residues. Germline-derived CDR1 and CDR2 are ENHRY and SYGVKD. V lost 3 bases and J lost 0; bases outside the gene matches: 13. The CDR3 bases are TGTGCCATCAGTGACCAAATCCCCTCCAGGGGGCACTCCTACGAGCAGTACTTC. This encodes CAISDQIPSRGHSYEQYF.

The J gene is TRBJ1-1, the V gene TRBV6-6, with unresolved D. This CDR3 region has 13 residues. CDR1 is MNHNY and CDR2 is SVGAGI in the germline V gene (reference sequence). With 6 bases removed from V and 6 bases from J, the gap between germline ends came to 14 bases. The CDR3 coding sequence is TGTGCCAGCAGCCTTAACCGACAATCTGAAGCTTTCTTT. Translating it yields CASSLNRQSEAFF.

CDR3 DNA sequence: TGTGCCAGCAGCCTCGGCGGGGGGGGCCAGCCCCAGCATTTT. It translates to CASSLGGGGQPQHF. The rearrangement links TRBV3-1 (or the pseudogene TRBV3-2) to TRBJ1-5; possibly TRBD1 for D (6 bases). The CDR3 runs to 14 residues. The germline gives CDR1 LGHDT, CDR2 YNNKEL (reference sequence). Deletions cut 4 bases from V and 7 bases from J, with 14 bases between.

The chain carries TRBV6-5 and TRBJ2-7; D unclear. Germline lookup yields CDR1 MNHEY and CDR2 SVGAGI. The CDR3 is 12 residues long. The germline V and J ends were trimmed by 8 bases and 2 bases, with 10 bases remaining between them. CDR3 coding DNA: TGTGCCAGCCTCGCCGGAGCCTACGAGCAGTACTTC. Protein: CASLAGAYEQYF.

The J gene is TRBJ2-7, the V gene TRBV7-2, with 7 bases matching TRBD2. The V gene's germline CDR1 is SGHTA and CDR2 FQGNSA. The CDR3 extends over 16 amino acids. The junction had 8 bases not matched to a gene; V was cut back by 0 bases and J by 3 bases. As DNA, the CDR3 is TGTGCCAGCAGCTTAGCCCTTAGCGGGCCAAGCTACGAGCAGTACTTC. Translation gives CASSLALSGPSYEQYF.

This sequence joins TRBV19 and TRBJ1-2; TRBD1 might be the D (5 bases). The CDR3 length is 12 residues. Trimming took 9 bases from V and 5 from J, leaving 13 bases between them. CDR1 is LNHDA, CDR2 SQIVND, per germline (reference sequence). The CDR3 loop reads CASQIQGYGYTF. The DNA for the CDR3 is TGTGCCAGCCAAATCCAGGGTTATGGCTACACCTTC.

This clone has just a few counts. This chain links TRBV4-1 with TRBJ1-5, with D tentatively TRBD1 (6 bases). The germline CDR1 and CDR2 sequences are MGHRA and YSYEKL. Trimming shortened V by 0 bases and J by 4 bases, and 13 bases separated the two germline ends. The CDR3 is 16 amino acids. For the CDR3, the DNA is TGCGCCAGCAGCCAAGATGGGGGCTTAGGAAATCAGCCCCAGCATTTT. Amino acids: CASSQDGGLGNQPQHF.

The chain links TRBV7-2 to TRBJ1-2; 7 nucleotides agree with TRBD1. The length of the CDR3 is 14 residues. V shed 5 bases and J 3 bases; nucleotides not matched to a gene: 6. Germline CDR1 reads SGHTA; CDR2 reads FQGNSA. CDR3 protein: CASSSPTGHYGYTF. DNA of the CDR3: TGTGCCAGCAGCAGTCCGACAGGGCACTATGGCTACACCTTC.

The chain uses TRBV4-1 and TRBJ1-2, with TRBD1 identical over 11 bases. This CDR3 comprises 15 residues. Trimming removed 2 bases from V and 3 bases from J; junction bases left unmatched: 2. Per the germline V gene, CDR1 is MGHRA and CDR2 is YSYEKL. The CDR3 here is CASSQPGQGDYGYTF. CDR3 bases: TGCGCCAGCAGCCAACCGGGACAGGGGGACTATGGCTACACCTTC.

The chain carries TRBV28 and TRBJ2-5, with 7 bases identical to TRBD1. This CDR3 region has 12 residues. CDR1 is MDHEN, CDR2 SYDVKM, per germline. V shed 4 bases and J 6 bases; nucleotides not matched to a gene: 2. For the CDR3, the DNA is TGTGCCAGCAGTTGGGGACAGCAGACCCAGTACTTC. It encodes CASSWGQQTQYF. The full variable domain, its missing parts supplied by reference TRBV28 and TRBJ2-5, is DVKVTQSSRYLVKRTGEKVFLECVQDMDHENMFWYRQDPGLGLRLIYFSYDVKMKEKGDIPEGYSVSREKKERFSLILESASTNQTSMYLCASSWGQQTQYFGPGTRLLVL.

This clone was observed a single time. The CDR3 DNA sequence: TGTGCCAGCAGGGACAGAGAGCTCTCCTACGAGCAGTACTTC. Encoded protein: CASRDRELSYEQYF. This chain links TRBV2 with TRBJ2-7; D possibly corresponds to TRBD1 (6 bases). Germline CDR1 is SNHLY and CDR2 is FYNNEI. Trimming cost V 6 bases and J 0 bases, with 12 bases left between them. The CDR3 covers 14 residues. The full variable domain, its missing parts supplied by reference TRBV2 and TRBJ2-7, is EPEVTQTPSHQVTQMGQEVILRCVPISNHLYFYWYRQILGQKVEFLVSFYNNEISEKSEIFDDQFSVERPDGSNFTLKIRSTKLEDSAMYFCASRDRELSYEQYFGPGTRLTVT.